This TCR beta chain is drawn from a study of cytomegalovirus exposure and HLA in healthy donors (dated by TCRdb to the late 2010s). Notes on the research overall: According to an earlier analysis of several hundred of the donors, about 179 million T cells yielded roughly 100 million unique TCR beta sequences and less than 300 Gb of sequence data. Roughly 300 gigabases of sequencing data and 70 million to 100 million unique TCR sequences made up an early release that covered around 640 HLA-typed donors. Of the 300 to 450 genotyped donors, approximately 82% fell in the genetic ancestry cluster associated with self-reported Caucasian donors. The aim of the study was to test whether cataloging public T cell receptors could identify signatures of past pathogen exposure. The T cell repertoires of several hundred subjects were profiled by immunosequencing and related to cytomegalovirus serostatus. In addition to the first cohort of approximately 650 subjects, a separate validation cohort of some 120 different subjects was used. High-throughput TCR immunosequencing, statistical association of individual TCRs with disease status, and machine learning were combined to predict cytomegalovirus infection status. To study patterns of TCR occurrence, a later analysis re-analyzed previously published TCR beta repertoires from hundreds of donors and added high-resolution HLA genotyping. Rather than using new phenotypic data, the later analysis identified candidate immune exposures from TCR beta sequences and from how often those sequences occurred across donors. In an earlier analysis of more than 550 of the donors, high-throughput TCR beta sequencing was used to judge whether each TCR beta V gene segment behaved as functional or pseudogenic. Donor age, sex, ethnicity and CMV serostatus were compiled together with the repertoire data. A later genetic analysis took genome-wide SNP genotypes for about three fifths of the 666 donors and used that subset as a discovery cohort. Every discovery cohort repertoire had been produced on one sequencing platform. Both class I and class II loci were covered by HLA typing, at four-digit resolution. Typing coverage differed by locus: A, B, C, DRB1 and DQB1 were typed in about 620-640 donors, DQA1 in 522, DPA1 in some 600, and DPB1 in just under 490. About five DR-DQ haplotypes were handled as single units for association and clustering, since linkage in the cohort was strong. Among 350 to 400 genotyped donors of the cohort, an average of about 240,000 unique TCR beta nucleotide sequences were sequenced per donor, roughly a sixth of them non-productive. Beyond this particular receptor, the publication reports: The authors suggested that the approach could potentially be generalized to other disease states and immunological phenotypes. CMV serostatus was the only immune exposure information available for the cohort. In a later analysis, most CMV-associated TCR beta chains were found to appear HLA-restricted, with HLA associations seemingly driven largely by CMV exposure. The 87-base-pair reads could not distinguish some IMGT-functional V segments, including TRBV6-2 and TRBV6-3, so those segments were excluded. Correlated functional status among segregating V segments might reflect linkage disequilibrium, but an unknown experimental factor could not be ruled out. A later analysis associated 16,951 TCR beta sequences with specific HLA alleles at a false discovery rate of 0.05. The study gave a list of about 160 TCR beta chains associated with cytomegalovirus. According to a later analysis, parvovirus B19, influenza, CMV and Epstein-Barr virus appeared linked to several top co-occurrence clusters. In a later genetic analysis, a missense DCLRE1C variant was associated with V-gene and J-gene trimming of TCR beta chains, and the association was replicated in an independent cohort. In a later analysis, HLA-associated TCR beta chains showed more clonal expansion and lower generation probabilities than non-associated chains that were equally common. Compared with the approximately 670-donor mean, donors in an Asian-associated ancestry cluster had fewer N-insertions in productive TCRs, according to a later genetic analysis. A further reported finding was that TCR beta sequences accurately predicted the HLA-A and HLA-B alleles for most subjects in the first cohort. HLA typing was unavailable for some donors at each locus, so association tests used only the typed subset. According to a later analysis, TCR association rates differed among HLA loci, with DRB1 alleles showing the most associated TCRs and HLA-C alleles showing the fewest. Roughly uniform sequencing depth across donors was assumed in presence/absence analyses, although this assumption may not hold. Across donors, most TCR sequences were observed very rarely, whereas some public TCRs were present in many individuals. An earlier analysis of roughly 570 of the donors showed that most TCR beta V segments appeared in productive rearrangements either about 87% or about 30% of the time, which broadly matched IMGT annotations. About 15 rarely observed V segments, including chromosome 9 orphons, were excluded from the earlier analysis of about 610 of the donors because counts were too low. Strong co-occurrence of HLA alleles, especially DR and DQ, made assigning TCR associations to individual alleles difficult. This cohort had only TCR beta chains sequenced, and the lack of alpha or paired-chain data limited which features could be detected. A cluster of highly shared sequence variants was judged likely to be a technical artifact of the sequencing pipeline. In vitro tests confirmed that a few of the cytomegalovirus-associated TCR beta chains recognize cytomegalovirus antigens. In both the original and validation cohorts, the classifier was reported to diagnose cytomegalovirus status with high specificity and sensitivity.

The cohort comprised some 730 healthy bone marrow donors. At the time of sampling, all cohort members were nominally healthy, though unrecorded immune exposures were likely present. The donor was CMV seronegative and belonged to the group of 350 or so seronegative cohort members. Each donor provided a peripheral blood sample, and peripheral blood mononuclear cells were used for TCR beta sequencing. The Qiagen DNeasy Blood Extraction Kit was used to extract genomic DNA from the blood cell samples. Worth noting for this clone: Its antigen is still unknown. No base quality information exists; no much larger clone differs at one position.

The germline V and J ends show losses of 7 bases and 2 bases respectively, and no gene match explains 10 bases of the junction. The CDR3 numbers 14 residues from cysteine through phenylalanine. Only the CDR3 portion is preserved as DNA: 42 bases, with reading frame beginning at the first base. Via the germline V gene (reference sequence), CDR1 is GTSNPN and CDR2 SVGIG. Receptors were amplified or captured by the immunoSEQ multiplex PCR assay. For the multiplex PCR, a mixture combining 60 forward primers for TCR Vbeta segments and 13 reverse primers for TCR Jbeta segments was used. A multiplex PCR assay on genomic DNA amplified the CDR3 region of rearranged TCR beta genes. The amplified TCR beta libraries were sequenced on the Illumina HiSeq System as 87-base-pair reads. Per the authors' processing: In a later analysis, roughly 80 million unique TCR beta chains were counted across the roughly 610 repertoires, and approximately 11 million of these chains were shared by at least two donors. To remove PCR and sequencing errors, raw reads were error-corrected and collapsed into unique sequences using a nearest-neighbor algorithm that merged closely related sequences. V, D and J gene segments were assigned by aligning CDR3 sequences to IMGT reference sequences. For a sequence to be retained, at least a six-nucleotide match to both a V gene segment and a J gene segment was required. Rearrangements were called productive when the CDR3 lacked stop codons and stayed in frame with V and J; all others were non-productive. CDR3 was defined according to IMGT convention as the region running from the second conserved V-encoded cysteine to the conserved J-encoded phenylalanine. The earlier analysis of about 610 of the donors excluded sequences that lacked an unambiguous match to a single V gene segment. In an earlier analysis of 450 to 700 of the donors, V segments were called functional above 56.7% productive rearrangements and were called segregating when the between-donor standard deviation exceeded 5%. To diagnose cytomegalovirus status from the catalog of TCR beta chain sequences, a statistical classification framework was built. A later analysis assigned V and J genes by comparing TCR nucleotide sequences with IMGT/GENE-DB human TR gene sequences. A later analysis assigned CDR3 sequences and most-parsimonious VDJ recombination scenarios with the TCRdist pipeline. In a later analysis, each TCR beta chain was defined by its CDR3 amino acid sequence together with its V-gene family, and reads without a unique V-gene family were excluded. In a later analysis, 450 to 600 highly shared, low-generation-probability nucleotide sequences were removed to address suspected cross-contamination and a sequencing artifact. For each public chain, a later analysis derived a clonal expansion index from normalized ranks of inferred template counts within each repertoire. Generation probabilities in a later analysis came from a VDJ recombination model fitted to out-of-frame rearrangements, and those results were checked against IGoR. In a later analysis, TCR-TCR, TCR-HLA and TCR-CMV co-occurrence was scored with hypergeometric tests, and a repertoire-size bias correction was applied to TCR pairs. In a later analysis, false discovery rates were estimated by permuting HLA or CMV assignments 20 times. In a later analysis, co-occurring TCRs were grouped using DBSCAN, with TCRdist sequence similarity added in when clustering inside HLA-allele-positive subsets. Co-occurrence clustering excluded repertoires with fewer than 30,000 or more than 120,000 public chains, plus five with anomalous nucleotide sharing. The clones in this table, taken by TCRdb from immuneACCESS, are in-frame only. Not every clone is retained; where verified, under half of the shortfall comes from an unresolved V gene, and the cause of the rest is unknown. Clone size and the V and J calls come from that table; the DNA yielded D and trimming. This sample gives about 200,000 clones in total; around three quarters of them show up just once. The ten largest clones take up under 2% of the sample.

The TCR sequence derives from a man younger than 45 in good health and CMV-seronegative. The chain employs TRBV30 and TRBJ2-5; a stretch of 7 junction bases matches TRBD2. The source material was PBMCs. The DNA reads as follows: TGTGCCTTCCGGGGCGGGAGTGGGCAAGAGACCCAGTACTTC. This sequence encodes CAFRGGSGQETQYF.